This entry is about one T cell receptor beta chain. Its antigen is unidentified. The sample is drawn from a study of shared clonotypes between healthy human individuals. Approximately 30,000 T cell genomes (around 190 ng DNA) went into each sorted-subset replicate. Some clones are missing from TCRdb's copy, which holds only in-frame ones; the method was immunoSEQ multiplex PCR. The top ten hold roughly 1.1% of the sample, which has some 2 million clones, around 96% seen once. In the naive CD8 group, cells lacked CD45RO and were positively selected for CCR7, so terminally differentiated effector memory CD45RA+ cells were left out. Trimming removed 3 bases from V and 9 bases from J; junction bases left unmatched: 13. CDR1 and CDR2 from the germline V gene are SGDLS and YYNGEE. This CDR3 is built from 17 residues. General observations from the study: With few donors, the genetic and exposure-history diversity represented was limited. When compared with the clonotypes that were shared by all four sorted-subset donors, the non-shared clonotypes turned out to have lower generation probabilities.

Material: naive CD8+ T cells sorted from blood. The clonotype was recovered from a man aged 18 to 35 in good health. This chain joins TRBV9 and TRBJ2-1, with 12 bases lining up with TRBD2. The CDR3 loop is CASSGLAGGSSGSEQFF. Here the CDR3 DNA reads TGTGCCAGCAGCGGTCTAGCGGGAGGGTCCTCTGGTAGTGAGCAGTTCTTC.